The 21 T cell receptor beta chains reported below all come from one sample, sequenced in a study of low-dose radiotherapy and immunotherapy resistance in tumors. cDNA synthesis used a TRAV/TRBV-specific primer set for both chains. PCR amplification of the TCRs was performed with Phusion for 20 to 25 PCR cycles, and it relied on a constant-region primer together with a V-primer adapter. TCRdb analysed the reads with MiXCR anew, one entry per CDR3 protein. Among some 11,000 distinct CDR3 sequences listed, approximately 51% were seen once. Source of these receptors: a human donor with advanced metastatic prostate, ovarian, gallbladder or colorectal cancer (not recorded which). This table probably holds off-target reads from a library built for another chain.

V is TRBV28 and J is TRBJ2-6; no reliable D call. Germline loops: CDR1 MDHEN, CDR2 SYDVKM. V was cut by 4 bases and J by 4 bases, with 17 bases left in between. The CDR3 has 17 amino acids. This CDR3 reads CASSSPGPSGGANVLTF. CDR3 DNA sequence: TGTGCCAGCAGTTCCCCCGGACCCTCAGGAGGGGCCAACGTCCTGACTTTC.

DNA of the CDR3: TGCGCCAGCAGCTTGGGGGGACTAGCGGTGAACACCGGGGAGCTGTTTTTT. Residues: CASSLGGLAVNTGELFF. The V and J genes are TRBV5-1 and TRBJ2-2, with 11 bases matching TRBD2. V shed 0 bases and J 1 base; nucleotides not matched to a gene: 2. Looked up from germline, CDR1 is SGHRS and CDR2 is YFSETQ. The CDR3 extends over 17 amino acids.

This sequence joins TRBV19 and TRBJ2-7, with a tentative D call TRBD1 (6 bases). Germline V CDR1 and CDR2: LNHDA, SQIVND (reference sequence). With 3 bases removed from V and 3 bases from J, the gap between germline ends came to 15 bases. This CDR3 is built from 15 residues. CDR3 nucleotides: TGTGCCAGTAGTATCTCCGGGGAAGGGGGCTACGAGCAGTACTTC. It translates to CASSISGEGGYEQYF.

The chain couples TRBV28 to TRBJ2-1, with 10 bases fitting TRBD2. The J segment lost 5 bases and the V segment lost 7 bases, leaving 14 bases of the junction unmatched. This CDR3 has 17 amino acids. The germline CDR1 and CDR2 sequences are MDHEN and SYDVKM. CDR3 DNA: TGTGCCAGCAACACGCCGCACGTAGCGGGAGGTAACAATGAGCAGTTCTTC. Its translation is CASNTPHVAGGNNEQFF.

This clonotype was recorded a few times. The chain is built from TRBV10-3 and TRBJ1-2; 7 bases are shared with TRBD1. The CDR3 totals 13 residues. V trimming: 5 bases; J trimming: 2 bases; junction bases outside the gene matches: 2. The germline V gene encodes CDR1 ENHRY and CDR2 SYGVKD. CDR3 DNA: TGTGCCATCAGTCAGGGGGTAAACTATGGCTACACCTTC. Protein product: CAISQGVNYGYTF.

CDR3 sequence: CSARITGGASYEQYF. CDR3 sequence (DNA): TGCAGTGCTAGAATTACAGGGGGCGCGTCCTACGAGCAGTACTTC. The rearrangement links TRBV20-1 to TRBJ2-7; 9 positions match TRBD1. The length of the CDR3 is 15 residues. Trimming removed 2 bases from V and 1 base from J; junction bases left unmatched: 6. The germline V gene has CDR1 DFQATT and CDR2 SNEGSKA (reference sequence).

The V gene is TRBV3-1, the J gene TRBJ2-7; D not certain. The CDR3 consists of 11 residues. Germline CDR1 LGHDT, CDR2 YNNKEL (reference sequence). The V gene lost 5 bases and the J gene lost 5 bases, with 7 bases spanning the gap. CDR3 DNA: TGTGCCAGCAGCTTTTCACACGAGCAGTACTTC. This encodes CASSFSHEQYF.

This chain links TRBV20-1 with TRBJ1-6, with D hard to call. From germline, CDR1 is DFQATT and CDR2 SNEGSKA (reference sequence). V gave up 0 bases and J gave up 0 bases, with 18 bases separating them. This CDR3 is 19 amino acids long. This chain's CDR3 is CSARDTFGTASSYNSPLHF. The CDR3 DNA is TGCAGTGCTAGAGATACGTTCGGTACCGCCAGCTCCTATAATTCACCCCTCCACTTT.

This clonotype was counted between two and nine times. This chain joins TRBV29-1 and TRBJ1-1; D is unresolved. The CDR3 spans 8 residues. The V gene's germline CDR1 is SQVTM and CDR2 ANQGSEA. Trimming cost V 0 bases and J 10 bases, with 0 bases left between them. The CDR3 here is CSVEEAFF. The CDR3 nucleotides are TGCAGCGTTGAAGAAGCTTTCTTT. The variable domain in full, completed from reference TRBV29-1 and TRBJ1-1, reads SAVISQKPSRDICQRGTSLTIQCQVDSQVTMMFWYRQQPGQSLTLIATANQGSEATYESGFVIDKFPISRPNLTFSTLTVSNMSPEDSSIYLCSVEEAFFGQGTRLTVV.

V usage is TRBV14 and J usage is TRBJ2-7; weak D call: TRBD2 (6 bases). There are 16 residues in the CDR3. The V and J ends lost 0 bases and 3 bases respectively, with 15 bases between them. The germline CDR1 and CDR2 sequences are SGHDN and FVKESK. Here the CDR3 DNA reads TGTGCCAGCAGCCAAGATGAAGGAGGGGCGGGCTACGAGCAGTACTTC. It encodes CASSQDEGGAGYEQYF.

Written as DNA, the CDR3 is TGCGCCAGCAGGGCGGGGGCAATCACAGATACGCAGTATTTT. It is translated as CASRAGAITDTQYF. The V gene is TRBV5-1, the J gene TRBJ2-3; maybe TRBD2 (7 bases). Trimming removed 5 bases at V and 2 bases at J, with 12 bases between. This CDR3 region has 14 residues. Germline V gene data show CDR1 as SGHRS and CDR2 as YFSETQ.

The V and J genes are TRBV30 and TRBJ1-5; the D gene is possibly TRBD1 (6 bases). Trimming removed 8 bases at V and 7 bases at J, with 15 bases between. The CDR3 runs 12 residues. Per germline, CDR1 GTSNPN and CDR2 SVGIG (reference sequence). This chain's CDR3 is CAGGGGSQPQHF. CDR3 sequence (DNA): TGTGCCGGAGGAGGGGGTAGCCAGCCCCAGCATTTT.

The table lists this clonotype with a count of one. The gene calls are TRBV5-1 and TRBJ2-7, with D possibly matching TRBD2 (5 bases). From germline, CDR1 is SGHRS and CDR2 YFSETQ. V gave up 4 bases and J gave up 9 bases, with 20 bases separating them. The CDR3 length is 14 residues. CDR3 in DNA: TGCGCCAGCAGCAACACTCAAGAAGGACTCATGCAGTACTTC. It specifies CASSNTQEGLMQYF.

The gene calls are TRBV14 and TRBJ2-7; D is unresolved. From germline, CDR1 is SGHDN and CDR2 FVKESK. V was shortened by 1 base and J by 9 bases, with 13 bases between the two germline ends. The CDR3 is made up of 13 amino acids. The CDR3 loop reads CASSQVLGTVQYF. The DNA of the CDR3 is TGTGCCAGCAGCCAAGTTCTGGGTACGGTGCAGTACTTC.

This rearrangement joins TRBV6-8 to TRBJ2-1; the match to TRBD1 covers 7 bases. Germline trimming cut 5 bases from V and 0 bases from J; bases unmatched to any gene: 7. The CDR3 runs to 16 residues. CDR1 is MNHGY, CDR2 SAAAGT, per germline. The CDR3 bases are TGTGCCAGCAGTCTGACAGGGAGAGGCTCCTACAATGAGCAGTTCTTC. Translated, it gives CASSLTGRGSYNEQFF.

V is TRBV7-3 and J is TRBJ2-1; 9 positions agree with TRBD2. Trimming took 1 base from V and 6 from J; bases not matched to a gene: 4. Germline CDR1 and CDR2: SGHTA and FQGTGA. This CDR3 comprises 15 residues. The CDR3: CASSLSSGSRNEQFF. In nucleotides, the CDR3 is TGTGCCAGCAGCTTAAGTAGCGGGAGTCGCAATGAGCAGTTCTTC.

The chain has TRBV28 and TRBJ1-2; D remains ambiguous. This CDR3 is 13 amino acids long. Trimming shortened V by 0 bases and J by 8 bases, and 10 bases separated the two germline ends. Germline loops: CDR1 MDHEN, CDR2 SYDVKM. CDR3: CASSLCPLCGYTF. The CDR3 DNA follows: TGTGCCAGCAGTTTATGCCCTCTCTGCGGCTACACCTTC.

The chain combines TRBV2 with TRBJ2-2; 15 nucleotides align to TRBD2. In germline, CDR1 is SNHLY, CDR2 FYNNEI. The trim removed 8 bases at V and 9 bases at J, leaving 1 base unmatched. This CDR3 is 13 amino acids long. The CDR3 is CASGTSGRRELFF. The CDR3 DNA reads as TGTGCCAGCGGGACTAGCGGGAGGAGGGAGCTGTTTTTT.

The chain employs TRBV28 and TRBJ2-7; 11 nucleotides align to TRBD1. The CDR3 covers 14 residues. V was clipped by 6 bases and J by 3 bases; unmatched bases: 4. Germline CDR1 and CDR2: MDHEN and SYDVKM. CDR3 DNA: TGTGCCAGCAGGAGGACAGGGGGCAACTACGAGCAGTACTTC. This encodes CASRRTGGNYEQYF.

This rearrangement joins TRBV5-1 to TRBJ2-7; TRBD2 is a possible D gene (5 bases). Germline CDR1 reads SGHRS; CDR2 reads YFSETQ. The germline V and J ends were trimmed by 0 bases and 5 bases, with 12 bases remaining between them. The CDR3 is made up of 14 amino acids. CDR3 sequence (DNA): TGCGCCAGCAGCTTGGGCGGGCAACTTGACGAGCAGTACTTC. Amino acid sequence: CASSLGGQLDEQYF.

This clonotype showed up just once. The rearrangement uses TRBV10-3 and TRBJ2-7; D is unclear. The germline V gene has CDR1 ENHRY and CDR2 SYGVKD. V lost 10 bases, J lost 5 bases, and 12 bases lay in between. The CDR3 covers 11 residues. CDR3 nucleotides: TGTGCCAGCCTTAACGGCCACGAGCAGTACTTC. As protein: CASLNGHEQYF.